One and the same sample provided the 20 T cell receptor beta chains below, sequenced in a study of early T cells in non-severe SARS-CoV-2 infection. MiXCR was run by TCRdb on the 5' RACE reads, yielding one entry per CDR3 protein. The top ten hold more than 15% of the sample, which has about 60,000 distinct CDR3 sequences, around 20% seen once. This material consisted of whole blood, taken at baseline. Source of these receptors: an adult who was a healthcare worker with PCR-confirmed SARS-CoV-2 infection or an uninfected control (not recorded which).

The chain links TRBV30 to TRBJ1-3; TRBD1 agrees at 8 bases. This CDR3 has 14 amino acids. Unmatched junction bases numbered 2, after V lost 2 bases and J lost 2 bases. Germline V gene data show CDR1 as GTSNPN and CDR2 as SVGIG (reference sequence). CDR3 region: CAWSQGAPGNTIYF. CDR3 DNA sequence: TGTGCCTGGAGTCAGGGGGCGCCTGGAAACACCATATATTTT.

V gene TRBV6-2 or TRBV6-3 combines with J gene TRBJ1-1, with TRBD1 as a possible D gene (5 bases). The CDR3 runs to 14 residues. In germline, CDR1 is MNHEY, CDR2 SVGEGT. V lost 2 bases and J lost 5, with 12 bases in between. The CDR3 loop reads CASSYGRGGTEAFF. DNA of the CDR3: TGTGCCAGCAGTTACGGTAGGGGTGGGACTGAAGCTTTCTTT.

This clonotype was counted between two and nine times. The gene calls are TRBV5-1 and TRBJ1-3; tentative D call: TRBD1 (6 bases). This CDR3 has 15 residues. Germline loops: CDR1 SGHRS, CDR2 YFSETQ. Deletions cut 0 bases from V and 2 bases from J, with 9 bases between. The CDR3 is CASSLAGATGNTIYF. CDR3 sequence (DNA): TGCGCCAGCAGCTTGGCAGGGGCTACTGGAAACACCATATATTTT. The full variable domain, its missing parts supplied by reference TRBV5-1 and TRBJ1-3, is KAGVTQTPRYLIKTRGQQVTLSCSPISGHRSVSWYQQTPGQGLQFLFEYFSETQRNKGNFPGRFSGRQFSNSRSEMNVSTLELGDSALYLCASSLAGATGNTIYFGEGSWLTVV.

The sample holds a few counts of this clonotype. The chain joins TRBV4-1 to TRBJ1-3, with D hard to call. The germline V gene has CDR1 MGHRA and CDR2 YSYEKL. The CDR3 is made up of 16 amino acids. Trimming pared 4 bases from V and 0 bases from J, leaving 13 bases between. The CDR3, as DNA: TGCGCCAGCAGCCGAGGGAGGGTTCGCTCTGGAAACACCATATATTTT. This gives the protein CASSRGRVRSGNTIYF.

There are a few counts of this clonotype. The chain links TRBV7-2 to TRBJ1-1; tentative D call: TRBD1 (5 bases). V was cut by 6 bases and J by 5 bases, with 16 bases left in between. Germline V gene lookup returns CDR1 SGHTA and CDR2 FQGNSA. CDR3 length: 14 residues. The CDR3 sequence is CASSRAGRGTEAFF. Here the CDR3 DNA reads TGTGCCAGCAGTAGGGCAGGGCGGGGGACTGAAGCTTTCTTT.

CDR3 sequence reads: CASSQDLRNIQYF. The CDR3 coding sequence is TGCGCCAGCAGCCAAGATCTAAGGAACATTCAGTACTTC. V usage is TRBV4-1 and J usage is TRBJ2-4; D not certain. Germline V gene sequence: CDR1 MGHRA, CDR2 YSYEKL. V lost 0 bases and J lost 7, with 7 bases in between. The CDR3 length is 13 residues.

This sequence joins TRBV7-8 and TRBJ2-7; tentatively, D is TRBD2 (7 bases). V lost 3 bases to trimming and J lost 4 bases, with 13 bases between them. Germline loops: CDR1 SGHVS, CDR2 FQNEAQ. The CDR3 loop spans 14 amino acids. The CDR3: CASSFIGGGYEQYF. CDR3 bases: TGTGCCAGCAGCTTTATAGGGGGAGGGTACGAGCAGTACTTC. Looking up the rest from reference TRBV7-8 and TRBJ2-7 gives the full variable domain: GAGVSQSPRYKVAKRGQDVALRCDPISGHVSLFWYQQALGQGPEFLTYFQNEAQLDKSGLPSDRFFAERPEGSVSTLKIQRTQQEDSAVYLCASSFIGGGYEQYFGPGTRLTVT.

This clonotype was counted only a few times. The genes are TRBV20-1 and TRBJ1-2; 7 nucleotides agree with TRBD1. The CDR3 extends over 13 amino acids. V trimming: 4 bases; J trimming: 4 bases; junction bases outside the gene matches: 6. The germline V gene has CDR1 DFQATT and CDR2 SNEGSKA (reference sequence). DNA for the CDR3: TGCAGTGCTATGGACAGGAACGTCTATGGCTACACCTTC. This encodes CSAMDRNVYGYTF.

This clonotype was counted ten times or more. The chain uses TRBV2 and TRBJ1-1; the D is unclear. Germline V gene lookup returns CDR1 SNHLY and CDR2 FYNNEI. The CDR3 has 14 residues. V lost 7 bases and J lost 0, with 12 bases in between. This CDR3 is CASTTKKMNTEAFF. In nucleotides, the CDR3 is TGTGCCAGCACCACAAAGAAGATGAACACTGAAGCTTTCTTT.

This clonotype was picked up many times. The chain couples TRBV7-9 to TRBJ2-5; D not certain. Germline V gene sequence: CDR1 SEHNR, CDR2 FQNEAQ (reference sequence). The V end was cut by 2 bases, the J end by 1 base, with 8 bases between. This CDR3 spans 14 amino acids. CDR3 nucleotide sequence: TGTGCCAGCAGCTTAACGTATGGCCAAGAGACCCAGTACTTC. Its translation: CASSLTYGQETQYF.

This clonotype was seen a few times. This chain uses TRBV14 with TRBJ1-2; no clear D. Germline-derived CDR1 and CDR2 are SGHDN and FVKESK. The V gene lost 1 base and the J gene lost 4 bases, with 7 bases spanning the gap. The CDR3 sequence is 13 residues long. CDR3 nucleotides: TGTGCCAGCAGCCAAGGCGGGTTCTATGGCTACACCTTC. This gives the protein CASSQGGFYGYTF. The full variable domain, with the rest looked up from reference TRBV14 and TRBJ1-2, is EAGVTQFPSHSVIEKGQTVTLRCDPISGHDNLYWYRRVMGKEIKFLLHFVKESKQDESGMPNNRFLAERTGGTYSTLKVQPAELEDSGVYFCASSQGGFYGYTFGSGTRLTVV.

This clonotype was counted at least ten times. The rearrangement joins TRBV7-8 to TRBJ1-2, with a possible D match to TRBD1 (6 bases). CDR1 SGHVS and CDR2 FQNEAQ come from the germline V gene. CDR3 size: 18 residues. The V end was cut by 5 bases, the J end by 5 bases, with 27 bases between. In nucleotides, the CDR3 is TGTGCCAGCAGCCCCAACGGGGGCGGCCAAGCCTTACCATATGGCTACACCTTC. It specifies CASSPNGGGQALPYGYTF.

J is TRBJ2-3 and V is TRBV7-3; D not resolved. The CDR3 covers 13 residues. CDR1 is SGHTA, CDR2 FQGTGA, per germline. Trimming stripped 5 bases from V and 2 bases from J, with 8 bases between. In DNA, the CDR3 is TGTGCCAGCAGCGAACAGATCACAGATACGCAGTATTTT. Protein: CASSEQITDTQYF.

This clonotype was observed a few times. The rearrangement links TRBV7-2 to TRBJ2-3, with no clear D. Germline lookup yields CDR1 SGHTA and CDR2 FQGNSA. Trimming removed 5 bases at V and 1 base at J, with 13 bases between. The CDR3 runs to 15 residues. The CDR3 here is CASSLSEVRTDTQYF. Here the CDR3 DNA reads TGTGCCAGCAGCCTATCTGAGGTCCGCACAGATACGCAGTATTTT.

This clonotype was counted a few times. The chain carries TRBV7-9 and TRBJ2-2; no definite D call. V shed 10 bases and J shed 4 bases, with 16 bases lying between them. This CDR3 has 14 amino acids. Germline V gene sequence: CDR1 SEHNR, CDR2 FQNEAQ (reference sequence). CDR3 loop: CAIASWRTTGELFF. The DNA for the CDR3 is TGTGCCATCGCCTCCTGGCGTACCACCGGGGAGCTGTTTTTT.

J is TRBJ2-1 and V is TRBV6-6, with D tentatively TRBD2 (6 bases). Germline V CDR1 and CDR2: MNHNY, SVGAGI (reference sequence). There are 15 residues in the CDR3. V lost 6 bases and J 8 bases, leaving 20 bases between the germline ends. The CDR3 sequence is CASSKGLALYDEQFF. CDR3 sequence (DNA): TGTGCCAGCAGCAAGGGACTCGCGTTGTACGATGAGCAGTTCTTC.

The V call is TRBV20-1, the J call TRBJ2-1; D unresolved. CDR1 is DFQATT, CDR2 SNEGSKA, per germline (reference sequence). The CDR3 spans 14 residues. V was trimmed by 3 bases and J by 0 bases, leaving 9 bases between them. In DNA form, the CDR3 reads TGCAGTGCTAGCGTATTAACCTCCTACAATGAGCAGTTCTTC. Its protein product is CSASVLTSYNEQFF.

The chain uses TRBV5-1 and TRBJ2-6, with D uncertain. Trimming pared 3 bases from V and 2 bases from J, leaving 9 bases between. CDR3 length: 15 amino acids. Germline V gene sequence: CDR1 SGHRS, CDR2 YFSETQ. Written as DNA, the CDR3 is TGCGCCAGCAGCTCAACTTACGCTGGGGCCAACGTCCTGACTTTC. Amino acids: CASSSTYAGANVLTF. Based on the CDR3 plus reference TRBV5-1 and TRBJ2-6, the full variable domain is KAGVTQTPRYLIKTRGQQVTLSCSPISGHRSVSWYQQTPGQGLQFLFEYFSETQRNKGNFPGRFSGRQFSNSRSEMNVSTLELGDSALYLCASSSTYAGANVLTFGAGSRLTVL.

This clonotype occurred many times. The chain couples TRBV10-3 to TRBJ2-3; D possibly uses TRBD1 or TRBD2 (5 bases each). This CDR3 spans 16 amino acids. V was clipped by 5 bases and J by 4 bases, with 19 bases between them. The germline V gene encodes CDR1 ENHRY and CDR2 SYGVKD. Written as DNA, the CDR3 is TGTGCCATCAGTTTCGCTACCGGGGCGGGCGCAGATACGCAGTATTTT. Protein sequence: CAISFATGAGADTQYF.

For the CDR3, the DNA is TGTGCCAGCAGCAAAAAAGGACAGATAACTGCGAACACCGGGGAGCTGTTTTTT. The encoded protein is CASSKKGQITANTGELFF. The chain links TRBV21-1 to TRBJ2-2; TRBD1 reflects the table's D call only, with no check against the DNA. TRBV21-1 constitutes a pseudogene. CDR3 length equals 18 residues.